The clone carrying this T cell receptor (beta chain) was seen more than once but under ten times. Time point: after neoadjuvant nivolumab, at surgical resection. This entry is derived from a study of neoadjuvant anti-PD-1 for oral cavity cancer. The protocol was immunoSEQ multiplex PCR, while the TCRdb copy is restricted to in-frame clones and leaves out a portion. The data hold roughly 36,000 clones, with more than 35% observed a single time. Looked up from germline, CDR1 is MDHEN and CDR2 is SYDVKM. CDR3 length: 12 amino acids. V dropped 4 bases and J dropped 6 bases, with 7 bases sitting between them.

The V and J genes are TRBV28 and TRBJ1-5; D perhaps matches TRBD1 (5 bases). The receptor's source is a person between 40 and 85 years old with oral cavity squamous cell carcinoma. Here the sequenced sample was tumor tissue, taken after nivolumab (anti-PD-1) treatment. The CDR3 reads CASSSQGQPQHF. Written as DNA, the CDR3 is TGTGCCAGCAGTTCCCAGGGTCAGCCCCAGCATTTT.